This note documents a single T cell receptor (beta chain) sequence. Its antigen is unidentified. These data come from a study of metastatic and nonmetastatic thyroid tumors. General study results and limits: In both blood and tumor samples, TCR beta diversity was reported significantly higher for malignant than benign nodules.

Thyroid surgery was performed in patients who had received no treatment beforehand. Original data processing: CDR3 was compared across clinicopathological groups, and the resulting differences were used to build a distant-metastasis classifier for papillary thyroid cancer. TCRdb re-called the PCR reads via MiXCR. The V and J calls and clone size come from TCRdb's table, not from the authors' own analysis. The sample yields more than 10,000 clones, 25% to 35% seen once. CDR3 length: 15 amino acids. V was trimmed by 3 bases and J by 0 bases, leaving 9 bases between them. Sequenced input: tumor tissue. This clonotype was sampled from a female donor with papillary thyroid cancer or a benign thyroid nodule (not recorded which). Some clones in this sample may be carry-over from other donors' samples. The chain combines TRBV12-3 or TRBV12-4 with TRBJ1-5; D is undetermined. The CDR3 DNA is TGTGCCAGCAGTTTGAAACGACGTAGCAATCAGCCCCAGCATTTT. Its translation is CASSLKRRSNQPQHF.